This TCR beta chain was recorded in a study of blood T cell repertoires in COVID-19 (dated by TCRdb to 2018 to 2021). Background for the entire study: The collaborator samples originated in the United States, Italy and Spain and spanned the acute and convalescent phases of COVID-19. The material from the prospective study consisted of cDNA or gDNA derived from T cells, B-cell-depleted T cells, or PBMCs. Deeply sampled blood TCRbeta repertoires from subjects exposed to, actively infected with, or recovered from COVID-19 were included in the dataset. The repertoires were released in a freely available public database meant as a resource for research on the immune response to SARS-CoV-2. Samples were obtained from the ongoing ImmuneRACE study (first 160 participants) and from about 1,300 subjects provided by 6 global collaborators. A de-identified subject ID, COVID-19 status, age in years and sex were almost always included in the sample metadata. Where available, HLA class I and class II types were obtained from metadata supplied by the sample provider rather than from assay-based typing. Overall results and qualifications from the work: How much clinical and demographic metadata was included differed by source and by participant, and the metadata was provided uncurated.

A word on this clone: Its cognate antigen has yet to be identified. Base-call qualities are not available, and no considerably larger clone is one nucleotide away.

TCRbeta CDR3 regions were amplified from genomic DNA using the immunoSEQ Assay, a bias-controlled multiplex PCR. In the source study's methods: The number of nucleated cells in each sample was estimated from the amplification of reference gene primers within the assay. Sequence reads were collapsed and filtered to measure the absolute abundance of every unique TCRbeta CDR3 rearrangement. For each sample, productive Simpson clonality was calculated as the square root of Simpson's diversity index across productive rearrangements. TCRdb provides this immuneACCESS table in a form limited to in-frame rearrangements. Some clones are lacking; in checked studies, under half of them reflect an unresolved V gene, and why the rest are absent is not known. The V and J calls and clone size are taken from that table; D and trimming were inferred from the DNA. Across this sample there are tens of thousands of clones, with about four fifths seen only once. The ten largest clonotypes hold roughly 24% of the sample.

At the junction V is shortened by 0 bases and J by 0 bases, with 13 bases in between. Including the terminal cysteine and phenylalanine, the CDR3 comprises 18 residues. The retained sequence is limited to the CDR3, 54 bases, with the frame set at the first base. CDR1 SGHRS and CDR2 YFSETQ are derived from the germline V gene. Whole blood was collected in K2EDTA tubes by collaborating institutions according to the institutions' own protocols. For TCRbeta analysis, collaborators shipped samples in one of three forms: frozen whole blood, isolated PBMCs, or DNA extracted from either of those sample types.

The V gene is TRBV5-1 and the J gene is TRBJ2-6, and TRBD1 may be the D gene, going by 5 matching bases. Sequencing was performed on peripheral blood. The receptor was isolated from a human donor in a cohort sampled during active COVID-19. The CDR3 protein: CASSLGAGRHSGANVLTF. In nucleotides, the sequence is TGCGCCAGCAGCTTGGGGGCAGGGCGTCACTCTGGGGCCAACGTCCTGACTTTC.